Here is one TCR beta chain with its context. Its antigen is undetermined. The data were taken from a study of cytomegalovirus exposure and HLA in healthy donors. The CDR3 extends over 15 amino acids. Losses at the gene ends were 3 bases for V and 3 bases for J; bases not matched to a gene: 3. The germline V gene has CDR1 LNHDA and CDR2 SQIVND (reference sequence). Findings and limits, study-wide: Later findings reportedly placed an Asian-associated ancestry cluster below the approximately 670-donor mean for N-insertions.

With 60 Vbeta and 13 Jbeta primers, the PCR was carried out. Measured with immunoSEQ multiplex PCR; TCRdb has only the in-frame clones, and not every one. This sample has under 150,000 clones; over 75% occur once, and the top ten carry nearly 2.5%. What was sequenced was PBMCs. The TCR sequence derives from a woman younger than 35 in good health and CMV-seronegative. The chain carries TRBV19 and TRBJ2-1, with TRBD1 matching 9 bases. The CDR3 spells CASSILGQGYNEQFF. CDR3 sequence (DNA): TGTGCCAGTAGTATTTTGGGACAGGGCTACAATGAGCAGTTCTTC.